The 27 T cell receptor beta chains below all came from one sample that was sequenced in a study of blood T cell repertoires in COVID-19. The assay was immunoSEQ multiplex PCR, and TCRdb's table has in-frame clones only and misses some. The sample shows 150,000 to 200,000 clones, around 76% of them seen only once. The sequenced sample consisted of PBMCs or T cells enriched from blood (not recorded which). The receptors shown here come from a woman between 50 and 59 years old with acute COVID-19.

This chain connects TRBV7-2 to TRBJ1-1; 7 nucleotides match TRBD1. There are 15 residues in the CDR3. Unmatched junction bases numbered 9, after V lost 6 bases and J lost 2 bases. Germline CDR1 is SGHTA and CDR2 is FQGNSA. CDR3: CASRQRQGPNTEAFF. CDR3 nucleotides: TGTGCCAGCAGACAAAGACAGGGACCCAACACTGAAGCTTTCTTT.

V is TRBV4-2 and J is TRBJ2-1, with 12 bases lining up with TRBD2. In germline, CDR1 is LGHNA, CDR2 YNFKEQ. The length of the CDR3 is 16 residues. With 3 bases clipped from V and 8 bases from J, the junction kept 8 bases outside the gene matches. The CDR3 spells CASSHNLAGGRDEQFF. The CDR3 DNA sequence: TGTGCCAGCAGCCACAATCTAGCGGGGGGGCGGGATGAGCAGTTCTTC.

The chain carries TRBV28 and TRBJ1-2; 10 bases map to TRBD1. CDR3 length: 14 residues. CDR1 and CDR2 from the germline V gene are MDHEN and SYDVKM. The junction had 5 bases not matched to a gene; V was cut back by 3 bases and J by 7 bases. CDR3 in DNA: TGTGCCAGCAGTTTCGGAGACAGGGGGCCTGGCTACACCTTC. It translates to CASSFGDRGPGYTF.

The chain recombines TRBV21-1 with TRBJ2-4; the table calls TRBD1, which could not be checked here. TRBV21-1 is classified as a pseudogene. The CDR3 runs to 23 residues. CDR3 sequence reads: CASSKEGGRRTGGSRVAKNIQYF. The CDR3 coding sequence is TGTGCCAGCAGCAAAGAGGGCGGTCGGAGGACAGGGGGCTCAAGGGTAGCCAAAAACATTCAGTACTTC.

Here the CDR3 reads CASSSRGTEAFF. The CDR3 region has the DNA TGTGCCAGCAGCTCAAGGGGAACTGAAGCTTTCTTT. The chain employs TRBV5-5 and TRBJ1-1; a possible D gene is TRBD1 (5 bases). The V gene's germline CDR1 is SGHKS and CDR2 YYEKEE (reference sequence). The CDR3 length is 12 residues. Trimming pared 3 bases from V and 5 bases from J, leaving 8 bases between. Drawing the rest from reference TRBV5-5 and TRBJ1-1, the complete variable domain is DAGVTQSPTHLIKTRGQQVTLRCSPISGHKSVSWYQQVLGQGPQFIFQYYEKEERGRGNFPDRFSARQFPNYSSELNVNALLLGDSALYLCASSSRGTEAFFGQGTRLTVV.

Worth noting for this clone: In the same sample, other DNA sequences code for this CDR3. V and J are TRBV18 and TRBJ2-2; TRBD1 agrees at 10 bases. Germline loops: CDR1 KGHSH, CDR2 LQKENI. CDR3 length: 16 residues. The ends lost 6 bases at V and 3 bases at J; junction bases unmatched: 7. The chain's CDR3 is CASSPRQGADTGELFF. The DNA for the CDR3 is TGTGCCAGCTCTCCCAGACAGGGGGCGGACACCGGGGAGCTGTTTTTT. The complete variable domain, with remaining parts taken from reference TRBV18 and TRBJ2-2, reads NAGVMQNPRHLVRRRGQEARLRCSPMKGHSHVYWYRQLPEEGLKFMVYLQKENIIDESGMPKERFSAEFPKEGPSILRIQQVVRGDSAAYFCASSPRQGADTGELFFGEGSRLTVL.

Only one count was recorded for this clone. This sequence joins TRBV12-3 or TRBV12-4 and TRBJ1-4, with a tentative D call TRBD1 (6 bases). This CDR3 is built from 13 residues. Trimming removed 4 bases at V and 4 bases at J, with 7 bases between. The CDR3 sequence is CASSWTDNEKLFF. The CDR3 nucleotides read TGTGCCAGCAGTTGGACAGATAATGAAAAACTGTTTTTT.

This rearrangement joins TRBV13 to TRBJ1-2; 7 bases are a match to TRBD1. V was pared by 0 bases and J by 6 bases, with 13 bases of the junction left unmatched. The CDR3 is 17 amino acids. CDR1 is PRHDT and CDR2 is FYEKMQ in the germline V gene (reference sequence). CDR3 loop: CASSLGGGQRLIDGYTF. The CDR3 nucleotides read TGTGCCAGCAGCTTAGGCGGGGGACAGCGGCTCATTGATGGCTACACCTTC.

This rearrangement joins TRBV6-4 to TRBJ2-3, with D perhaps matching TRBD1 (6 bases). Looked up from germline, CDR1 is MRHNA and CDR2 is SNTAGT. This CDR3 spans 13 amino acids. Between the trimmed V and J ends, which lost 2 bases and 3 bases, there was a span of 6 bases. CDR3 bases: TGTGCCAGCAGTGACAGGGGGACAGATACGCAGTATTTT. Translating it yields CASSDRGTDTQYF.

The V gene is TRBV7-2, the J gene TRBJ1-2, with 10 nucleotides matching TRBD1. The V segment lost 5 bases and the J segment 8 bases; nucleotides outside the gene matches: 5. The CDR3 consists of 13 residues. CDR1 is SGHTA, CDR2 FQGNSA, per germline. CDR3 in DNA: TGTGCCAGCAGCAGGGACAGGGGAGGCGGCTACACCTTC. Amino acid sequence: CASSRDRGGGYTF.

CDR3 residues: CASRVQVNTEAFF. DNA of the CDR3: TGTGCCAGCAGGGTACAGGTGAACACTGAAGCTTTCTTT. V gene TRBV28 combines with J gene TRBJ1-1; possibly TRBD1 for D (5 bases). CDR3 size: 13 residues. The germline CDR1 and CDR2 sequences are MDHEN and SYDVKM. The germline V and J ends were trimmed by 6 bases and 0 bases, with 8 bases remaining between them.

The J gene is TRBJ1-2, the V gene TRBV6-5; TRBD1 is a possible D gene (5 bases). The V and J ends lost 6 bases and 4 bases respectively, with 9 bases between them. CDR1 and CDR2 (germline): MNHEY, SVGAGI. The CDR3 has 12 residues. The CDR3 sequence: CASSVGGYGYTF. In DNA form, the CDR3 reads TGTGCCAGCAGCGTGGGGGGCTATGGCTACACCTTC.

This clone turned up a few times. The gene calls are TRBV7-2 and TRBJ2-5; D possibly corresponds to TRBD2 (5 bases). Trimming pared 5 bases from V and 5 bases from J, leaving 15 bases between. The CDR3 spans 14 residues. From germline, CDR1 is SGHTA and CDR2 FQGNSA. Here the CDR3 reads CASSALGGPETQYF. CDR3 in DNA: TGTGCCAGCAGCGCCCTGGGCGGGCCGGAGACCCAGTACTTC. Full variable domain (outside the CDR3, taken from reference TRBV7-2 and TRBJ2-5): GAGVSQSPSNKVTEKGKDVELRCDPISGHTALYWYRQSLGQGLEFLIYFQGNSAPDKSGLPSDRFSAERTGGSVSTLTIQRTQQEDSAVYLCASSALGGPETQYFGPGTRLLVL.

The chain couples TRBV25-1 to TRBJ1-4; tentatively, D is TRBD1 (5 bases). Per germline, CDR1 MGHDK and CDR2 SYGVNS. Trimming pared 5 bases from V and 8 bases from J, leaving 12 bases between. The CDR3 is 13 residues long. DNA for the CDR3: TGTGCCAGCAGTTGGCAGGGAGGGGAAAAACTGTTTTTT. Encoded protein: CASSWQGGEKLFF. Using reference TRBV25-1 and TRBJ1-4 for the parts outside the CDR3, the full variable domain is EADIYQTPRYLVIGTGKKITLECSQTMGHDKMYWYQQDPGMELHLIHYSYGVNSTEKGDLSSESTVSRIRTEHFPLTLESARPSHTSQYLCASSWQGGEKLFFGSGTQLSVL.

As to this clone: Other DNA sequences in the sample encode the same CDR3. The chain uses TRBV5-1 and TRBJ1-1; D is undetermined. V was shortened by 3 bases and J by 1 base, with 7 bases between the two germline ends. The CDR3 covers 13 residues. The germline gives CDR1 SGHRS, CDR2 YFSETQ. The CDR3: CASSSSGNTEAFF. The CDR3 nucleotides read TGCGCCAGCAGCTCCTCCGGGAACACTGAAGCTTTCTTT.

This clone turned up a few times. The V gene is TRBV19, the J gene TRBJ1-5; TRBD1 is a possible D gene (5 bases). Germline CDR1 reads LNHDA; CDR2 reads SQIVND (reference sequence). V lost 7 bases to trimming and J lost 7 bases, with 20 bases between them. The CDR3 extends over 15 amino acids. The CDR3 coding sequence is TGTGCCAGTACCCCCGGGGGTCGGGGTCGGCAGCCCCAGCATTTT. This translates into CASTPGGRGRQPQHF.

This rearrangement joins TRBV6-6 to TRBJ1-3; D perhaps matches TRBD1 (5 bases). CDR1 and CDR2 from the germline V gene are MNHNY and SVGAGI (reference sequence). The CDR3 contains 16 residues. V was trimmed by 0 bases and J by 0 bases, leaving 9 bases between them. CDR3 DNA sequence: TGTGCCAGCAGTTACTCGGGGCAGAGCTCTGGAAACACCATATATTTT. Protein sequence: CASSYSGQSSGNTIYF.

V usage is TRBV3-1 (or the pseudogene TRBV3-2) and J usage is TRBJ1-2; TRBD1 matches 8 bases. The CDR3 covers 14 residues. The ends lost 3 bases at V and 8 bases at J; junction bases unmatched: 8. The germline CDR1 and CDR2 sequences are LGHDT and YNNKEL (reference sequence). The CDR3 loop is CASSHPGQVWGYTF. In nucleotides, the CDR3 is TGTGCCAGCAGCCACCCGGGACAGGTCTGGGGCTACACCTTC.

V usage is TRBV28 and J usage is TRBJ1-2, with 9 bases that match TRBD1. The V gene's germline CDR1 is MDHEN and CDR2 SYDVKM. The ends lost 3 bases at V and 4 bases at J; junction bases unmatched: 6. The CDR3 spans 15 residues. The CDR3 region is CASSFRDRETYGYTF. The CDR3 DNA sequence: TGTGCCAGCAGTTTCCGGGACAGGGAAACCTATGGCTACACCTTC.

The CDR3 loop reads CAIRARDSNSPLHF. CDR3 nucleotides: TGTGCCATCAGAGCCCGGGACAGTAATTCACCCCTCCACTTT. The chain employs TRBV10-3 and TRBJ1-6, with 7 nucleotides matching TRBD1. The CDR3 covers 14 residues. The germline V gene encodes CDR1 ENHRY and CDR2 SYGVKD. V was clipped by 6 bases and J by 6 bases; unmatched bases: 5.

This clone was observed once. V and J are TRBV6-5 and TRBJ1-1, with D unresolved. V lost 6 bases to trimming and J lost 4 bases, with 6 bases between them. The CDR3 has 11 amino acids. The V gene's germline CDR1 is MNHEY and CDR2 SVGAGI. The CDR3 region has the DNA TGTGCCAGCAGACAGATCACTGAAGCTTTCTTT. Translated: CASRQITEAFF.

This clone has only a few counts. The V and J genes are TRBV7-2 and TRBJ1-2, with 9 bases fitting TRBD1. Germline V lookup: CDR1 SGHTA, CDR2 FQGNSA. Unmatched junction bases numbered 9, after V lost 6 bases and J lost 7 bases. The CDR3 extends over 14 amino acids. The CDR3 region has the DNA TGTGCCAGCAGTCAAACCGGGACAGGGTTTGGCTACACCTTC. Its protein is CASSQTGTGFGYTF.

The chain joins TRBV30 to TRBJ2-5; D unclear. The CDR3 contains 11 residues. Trimming shortened V by 0 bases and J by 5 bases, and 4 bases separated the two germline ends. Looked up from germline, CDR1 is GTSNPN and CDR2 is SVGIG (reference sequence). CDR3 in DNA: TGTGCCTGGAGTGTTCTTGAGACCCAGTACTTC. Residues: CAWSVLETQYF.

Ten or more counts support this clone. The V call is TRBV7-8, the J call TRBJ1-1; a weak D match, TRBD1 (6 bases). Germline CDR1 reads SGHVS; CDR2 reads FQNEAQ. The CDR3 runs 16 residues. Trimming stripped 4 bases from V and 1 base from J, with 16 bases between. The CDR3 here is CASSWNTDSPNTEAFF. Written as DNA, the CDR3 is TGTGCCAGCAGCTGGAATACGGACAGCCCGAACACTGAAGCTTTCTTT.

The rearrangement links TRBV5-6 to TRBJ2-3; TRBD2 aligns across 11 bases. CDR1 SGHDT and CDR2 YYEEEE come from the germline V gene. The CDR3 totals 17 residues. The ends lost 4 bases at V and 3 bases at J; junction bases unmatched: 10. CDR3 nucleotide sequence: TGTGCCAGCAGCCTGACGACGGGACTAGCGGCGACAGATACGCAGTATTTT. The encoded protein is CASSLTTGLAATDTQYF.

The chain combines TRBV19 with TRBJ2-3; tentatively, D is TRBD2 (7 bases). The CDR3 consists of 16 residues. V gave up 4 bases and J gave up 1 base, with 15 bases separating them. Germline V gives CDR1 LNHDA, CDR2 SQIVND (reference sequence). Here the CDR3 reads CASSNPGGDGTDTQYF. For the CDR3, the DNA is TGTGCCAGTAGTAACCCGGGGGGCGACGGCACAGATACGCAGTATTTT.

This chain connects TRBV28 to TRBJ1-5; TRBD1 matches at 10 bases. This CDR3 spans 18 amino acids. CDR1 MDHEN and CDR2 SYDVKM come from the germline V gene. The J segment lost 0 bases and the V segment lost 0 bases, leaving 5 bases of the junction unmatched. The CDR3 DNA reads TGTGCCAGCAGTTTATGGGGGACAGGGGTAGTTAGCAATCAGCCCCAGCATTTT. This translates into CASSLWGTGVVSNQPQHF.